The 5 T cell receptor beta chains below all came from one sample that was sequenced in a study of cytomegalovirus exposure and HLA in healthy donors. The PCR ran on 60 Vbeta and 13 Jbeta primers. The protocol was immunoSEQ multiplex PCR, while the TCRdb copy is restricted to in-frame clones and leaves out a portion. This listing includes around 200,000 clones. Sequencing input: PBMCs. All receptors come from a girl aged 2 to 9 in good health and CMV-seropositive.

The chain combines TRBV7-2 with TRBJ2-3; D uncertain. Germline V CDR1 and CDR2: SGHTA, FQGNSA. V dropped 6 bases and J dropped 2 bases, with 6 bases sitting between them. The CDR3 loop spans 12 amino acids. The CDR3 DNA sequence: TGTGCCAGCAGTTATTACACAGATACGCAGTATTTT. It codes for CASSYYTDTQYF.

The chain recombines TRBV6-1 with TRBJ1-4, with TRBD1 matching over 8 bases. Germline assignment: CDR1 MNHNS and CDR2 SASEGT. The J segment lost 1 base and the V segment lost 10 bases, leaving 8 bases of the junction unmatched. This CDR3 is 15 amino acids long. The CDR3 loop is CATVDRGGTNEKLFF. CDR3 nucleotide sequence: TGTGCCACCGTTGACAGGGGAGGAACTAATGAAAAACTGTTTTTT.

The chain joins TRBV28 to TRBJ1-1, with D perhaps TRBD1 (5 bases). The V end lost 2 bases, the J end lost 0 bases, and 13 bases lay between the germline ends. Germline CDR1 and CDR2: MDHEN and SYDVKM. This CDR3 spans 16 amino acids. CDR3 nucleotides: TGTGCCAGCAGTTTACCCCCACCGGGGGTGAACACTGAAGCTTTCTTT. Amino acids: CASSLPPPGVNTEAFF.

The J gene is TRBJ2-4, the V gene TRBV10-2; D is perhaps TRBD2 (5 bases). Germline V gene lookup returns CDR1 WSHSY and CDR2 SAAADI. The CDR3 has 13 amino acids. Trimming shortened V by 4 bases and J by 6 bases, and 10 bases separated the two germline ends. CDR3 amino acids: CASSGSEGNIQYF. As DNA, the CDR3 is TGCGCCAGCAGTGGAAGCGAGGGAAACATTCAGTACTTC.

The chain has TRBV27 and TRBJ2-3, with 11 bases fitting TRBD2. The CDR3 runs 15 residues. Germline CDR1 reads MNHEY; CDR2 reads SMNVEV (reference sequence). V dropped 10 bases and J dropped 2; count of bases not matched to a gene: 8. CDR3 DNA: TGTGCCACTATGGAGACTAGCGGGACCACAGATACGCAGTATTTT. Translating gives CATMETSGTTDTQYF.